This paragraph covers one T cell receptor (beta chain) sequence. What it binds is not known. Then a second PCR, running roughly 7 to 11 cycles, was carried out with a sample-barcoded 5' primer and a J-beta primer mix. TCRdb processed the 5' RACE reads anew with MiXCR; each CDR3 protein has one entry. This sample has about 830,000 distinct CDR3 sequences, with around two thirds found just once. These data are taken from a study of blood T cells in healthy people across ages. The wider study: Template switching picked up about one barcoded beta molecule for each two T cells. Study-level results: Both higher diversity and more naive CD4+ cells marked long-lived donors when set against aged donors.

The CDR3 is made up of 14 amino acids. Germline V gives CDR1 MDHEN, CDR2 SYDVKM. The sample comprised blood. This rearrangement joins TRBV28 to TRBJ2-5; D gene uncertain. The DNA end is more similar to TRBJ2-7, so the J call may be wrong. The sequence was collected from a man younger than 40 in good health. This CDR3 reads CASSLLSESYEQYF. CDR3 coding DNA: TGTGCCAGCAGTTTATTATCAGAGAGCTACGAGCAGTACTTC.